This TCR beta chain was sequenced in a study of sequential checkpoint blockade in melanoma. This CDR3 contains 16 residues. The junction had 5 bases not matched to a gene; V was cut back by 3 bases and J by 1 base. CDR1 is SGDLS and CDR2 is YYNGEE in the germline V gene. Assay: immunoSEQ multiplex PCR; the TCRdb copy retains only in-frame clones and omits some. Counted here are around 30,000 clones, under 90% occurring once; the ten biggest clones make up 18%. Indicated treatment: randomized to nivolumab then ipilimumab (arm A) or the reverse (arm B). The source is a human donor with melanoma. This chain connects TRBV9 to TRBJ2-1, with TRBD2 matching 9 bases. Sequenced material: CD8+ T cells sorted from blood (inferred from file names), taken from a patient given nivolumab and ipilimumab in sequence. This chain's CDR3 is CASSADSGSSYNEQFF. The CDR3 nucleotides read TGTGCCAGCAGCGCAGATAGCGGGAGTTCCTACAATGAGCAGTTCTTC.